The rows below give T cell receptor beta chains drawn from one sample of a study of CD4+ T cells in melanoma. Assay: immunoSEQ multiplex PCR; the TCRdb copy retains only in-frame clones and omits some. This repertoire shows a few thousand clones, 68% found once; its top ten account for about 24%. Sequencing was performed on cells from a culture (not recorded whether cultured in vitro). The source is a human donor with melanoma. CDR3s include the opening cysteine and the closing phenylalanine or tryptophan. Fields, in order: CDR3 protein, CDR3 DNA, D gene, clone size, V gene, J gene. A D gene is named only where the DNA matches it firmly. Clone size is not always given. Where it is, it says once, few, many or a class for expanded clones.

CDR3: CASSLGGQETQYF
DNA: TGCGCCAGCAGCTTGGGGGGGCAAGAGACCCAGTACTTC
D: -
size: once
V: TRBV5-1
J: TRBJ2-5

CDR3: CASSQESYRGTSLYGYTF
DNA: TGTGCCAGCAGCCAAGAAAGCTACCGGGGCACAAGCCTCTATGGCTACACCTTC
D: -
size: -
V: TRBV3-1/TRBV3-2
J: TRBJ1-2

CDR3: CSIDPSGAGNEQFF
DNA: TGCAGCATTGATCCTAGCGGGGCGGGCAATGAGCAGTTCTTC
D: TRBD2
size: -
V: TRBV29-1
J: TRBJ2-1

CDR3: CASRQGTTGELFF
DNA: TGTGCCAGCAGGCAGGGCACCACCGGGGAGCTGTTTTTT
D: -
size: -
V: TRBV28
J: TRBJ2-2

CDR3: CSVGAGGPNTEAFF
DNA: TGCAGCGTTGGGGCAGGGGGACCGAACACTGAAGCTTTCTTT
D: TRBD1
size: -
V: TRBV29-1
J: TRBJ1-1

CDR3: CASSFPAYEQYF
DNA: TGTGCCAGCAGTTTCCCGGCCTACGAGCAGTACTTC
D: -
size: -
V: TRBV12-3/TRBV12-4
J: TRBJ2-7

CDR3: CASSHTLRARQETQYF
DNA: TGTGCCAGCAGCCACACATTGCGGGCACGCCAAGAGACCCAGTACTTC
D: -
size: -
V: TRBV3-1/TRBV3-2
J: TRBJ2-5

CDR3: CASMRTGNTEAFF
DNA: TGTGCCAGCATGCGGACAGGGAACACTGAAGCTTTCTTT
D: TRBD1
size: -
V: TRBV7-9
J: TRBJ1-1

CDR3: CSVEDPGRRTYNEQFF
DNA: TGCAGCGTTGAAGATCCGGGCAGGAGGACCTACAATGAGCAGTTCTTC
D: -
size: -
V: TRBV29-1
J: TRBJ2-1

CDR3: CAWKGQGAWEQYF
DNA: TGTGCCTGGAAGGGACAGGGGGCGTGGGAGCAGTACTTC
D: TRBD1
size: -
V: TRBV30
J: TRBJ2-7

CDR3: CASSTGLAADTQYF
DNA: TGCGCCAGCAGCACGGGACTAGCAGCAGATACGCAGTATTTT
D: TRBD2
size: once
V: TRBV5-1
J: TRBJ2-3

CDR3: CASSYGIGDPHGYTF
DNA: TGTGCCAGCAGTTACGGTATCGGGGACCCTCATGGCTACACCTTC
D: -
size: few
V: TRBV6-6
J: TRBJ1-2

CDR3: CASSIQIEKLFF
DNA: TGTGCCAGCAGTATCCAAATTGAAAAACTGTTTTTT
D: -
size: -
V: TRBV28
J: TRBJ1-4

CDR3: CASSTLQGRSSYEQYF
DNA: TGTGCCAGTAGTACCCTACAGGGGAGGTCCTCCTACGAGCAGTACTTC
D: -
size: -
V: TRBV19
J: TRBJ2-7

CDR3: CASSPREAWGGELFF
DNA: TGTGCCAGCAGCCCGCGAGAAGCCTGGGGCGGGGAGCTGTTTTTT
D: -
size: -
V: TRBV5-5
J: TRBJ2-2

CDR3: CASSYSGSNEQFF
DNA: TGTGCCAGCAGTTACTCGGGCTCCAATGAGCAGTTCTTC
D: -
size: few
V: TRBV6-2/TRBV6-3
J: TRBJ2-1

CDR3: CASSLDRGYESTSYEQYF
DNA: TGCGCCAGCAGCTTGGACAGGGGGTATGAATCCACCTCCTACGAGCAGTACTTC
D: TRBD1
size: few
V: TRBV5-1
J: TRBJ2-7

CDR3: CASSVGTGRETQYF
DNA: TGCGCCAGCAGCGTCGGGACAGGGCGAGAGACCCAGTACTTC
D: TRBD1
size: -
V: TRBV5-1
J: TRBJ2-5

CDR3: CASSQGTGSRPQHF
DNA: TGCGCCAGCAGCCAAGGAACCGGGTCGCGGCCCCAGCATTTT
D: -
size: -
V: TRBV4-1
J: TRBJ1-5

CDR3: CASSLQGRETQYF
DNA: TGTGCCAGCAGCCTTCAGGGCCGGGAGACCCAGTACTTC
D: -
size: -
V: TRBV28
J: TRBJ2-5

CDR3: CASSQDWGTGGAGGYTF
DNA: TGCGCCAGCAGCCAAGATTGGGGGACAGGGGGCGCGGGTGGCTACACCTTC
D: TRBD1
size: few
V: TRBV4-1
J: TRBJ1-2

CDR3: CSVSKGGANTEAFF
DNA: TGCAGCGTTTCAAAGGGGGGGGCAAACACTGAAGCTTTCTTT
D: -
size: -
V: TRBV29-1
J: TRBJ1-1

CDR3: CASSPPGTYEQYF
DNA: TGTGCCAGCAGCCCCCCTGGAACCTACGAGCAGTACTTC
D: -
size: few
V: TRBV7-9
J: TRBJ2-7

CDR3: CASQGQGATDTQYF
DNA: TGTGCCAGCCAGGGACAGGGGGCGACCGATACGCAGTATTTT
D: TRBD1
size: -
V: TRBV2
J: TRBJ2-3

CDR3: CASSPQGGIMNTEAFF
DNA: TGTGCCAGCAGCCCCCAGGGGGGCATAATGAACACTGAAGCTTTCTTT
D: TRBD1
size: once
V: TRBV7-9
J: TRBJ1-1

CDR3: CASSAGQGIGNTIYF
DNA: TGTGCCAGCAGCGCGGGACAGGGAATCGGAAACACCATATATTTT
D: TRBD1
size: few
V: TRBV13
J: TRBJ1-3

CDR3: CASSLAVRGPDSPLHF
DNA: TGCGCCAGCAGCTTGGCTGTCAGGGGCCCTGATTCACCCCTCCACTTT
D: -
size: -
V: TRBV5-1
J: TRBJ1-6

CDR3: CAWTSGGYEQFF
DNA: TGTGCCTGGACTAGCGGGGGCTATGAGCAGTTCTTC
D: TRBD2
size: -
V: TRBV30
J: TRBJ2-1

CDR3: CASSLAGTSRYEQYF
DNA: TGTGCCAGCAGCCTCGCCGGGACTAGCCGCTACGAGCAGTACTTC
D: TRBD2
size: -
V: TRBV5-5
J: TRBJ2-7

CDR3: CASSYGPLSGGYGYTF
DNA: TGTGCCAGCAGTTACGGGCCCCTCTCGGGGGGTTATGGCTACACCTTC
D: -
size: -
V: TRBV6-5
J: TRBJ1-2

CDR3: CASSDLRERPQHF
DNA: TGTGCCAGCAGCGACCTCCGAGAACGGCCCCAGCATTTT
D: -
size: -
V: TRBV2
J: TRBJ1-5

CDR3: CSVVEREGQPQHF
DNA: TGCAGCGTTGTTGAGAGGGAGGGACAGCCCCAGCATTTT
D: -
size: -
V: TRBV29-1
J: TRBJ1-5

CDR3: CASSFEGTTGVYEQYF
DNA: TGTGCCAGCAGTTTCGAAGGGACTACTGGCGTGTACGAGCAGTACTTC
D: TRBD2
size: -
V: TRBV27
J: TRBJ2-7

CDR3: CAWSPASRLPQHF
DNA: TGTGCCTGGAGTCCGGCTTCTAGGTTGCCCCAGCATTTT
D: -
size: -
V: TRBV30
J: TRBJ1-5

CDR3: CASSLLAGGLETQYF
DNA: TGTGCCAGCAGCTTACTAGCGGGGGGATTAGAGACCCAGTACTTC
D: TRBD2
size: once
V: TRBV7-9
J: TRBJ2-5

CDR3: CASSGFAATNEKLFF
DNA: TGTGCCAGCAGTGGGTTTGCCGCAACTAATGAAAAACTGTTTTTT
D: -
size: large
V: TRBV2
J: TRBJ1-4

CDR3: CASSQGQGANTGELFF
DNA: TGTGCCAGCAGCCAAGGACAGGGGGCCAACACCGGGGAGCTGTTTTTT
D: TRBD1
size: large
V: TRBV4-2
J: TRBJ2-2

CDR3: CASSPWTSGDNEQFF
DNA: TGTGCCAGCAGCCCCTGGACTAGCGGAGACAATGAGCAGTTCTTC
D: TRBD2
size: -
V: TRBV3-1/TRBV3-2
J: TRBJ2-1

CDR3: CASSQAQFNTEAFF
DNA: TGTGCCAGCAGCCAAGCTCAGTTCAACACTGAAGCTTTCTTT
D: -
size: -
V: TRBV3-1/TRBV3-2
J: TRBJ1-1

CDR3: CASRSIAKNIQYF
DNA: TGTGCCAGCAGATCGATAGCCAAAAACATTCAGTACTTC
D: -
size: -
V: TRBV12-3/TRBV12-4
J: TRBJ2-4

CDR3: CSGGGVLLTGELFF
DNA: TGCAGCGGGGGGGGGGTCTTACTCACCGGGGAGCTGTTTTTT
D: TRBD2
size: -
V: TRBV29-1
J: TRBJ2-2

CDR3: CASSQDRQGPKRLFF
DNA: TGTGCCAGCAGCCAAGACCGACAGGGCCCAAAACGGCTGTTTTTT
D: TRBD1
size: -
V: TRBV4-2
J: TRBJ1-4

CDR3: CASSGGTVRNTIYF
DNA: TGTGCCAGCAGCGGTGGGACAGTGCGAAACACCATATATTTT
D: TRBD1
size: -
V: TRBV5-4
J: TRBJ1-3

CDR3: CASSFRAGDEKLFF
DNA: TGTGCCAGCAGCTTCAGGGCAGGGGACGAAAAACTGTTTTTT
D: -
size: -
V: TRBV11-1
J: TRBJ1-4

CDR3: CASSQQVGAGGYTF
DNA: TGTGCCAGCAGCCAACAAGTCGGCGCGGGTGGCTACACCTTC
D: -
size: -
V: TRBV3-1/TRBV3-2
J: TRBJ1-2

CDR3: CASSLRGVIYNEQFF
DNA: TGTGCCAGCAGTTTAAGGGGGGTCATCTACAATGAGCAGTTCTTC
D: -
size: -
V: TRBV28
J: TRBJ2-1

CDR3: CASSPTQGVAYEQYF
DNA: TGTGCCAGCAGCCCGACCCAGGGGGTGGCCTACGAGCAGTACTTC
D: TRBD1
size: -
V: TRBV7-9
J: TRBJ2-7

CDR3: CASSLTSGGTQYF
DNA: TGTGCCAGCAGCTTAACTAGCGGGGGGACCCAGTACTTC
D: TRBD2
size: -
V: TRBV7-3
J: TRBJ2-5

CDR3: CASSVGWDTEAFF
DNA: TGTGCCAGCAGCGTCGGGTGGGACACTGAAGCTTTCTTT
D: -
size: -
V: TRBV11-3
J: TRBJ1-1

CDR3: CAWENRGALYGYTF
DNA: TGTGCCTGGGAGAACAGGGGTGCCCTCTATGGCTACACCTTC
D: TRBD1
size: once
V: TRBV30
J: TRBJ1-2